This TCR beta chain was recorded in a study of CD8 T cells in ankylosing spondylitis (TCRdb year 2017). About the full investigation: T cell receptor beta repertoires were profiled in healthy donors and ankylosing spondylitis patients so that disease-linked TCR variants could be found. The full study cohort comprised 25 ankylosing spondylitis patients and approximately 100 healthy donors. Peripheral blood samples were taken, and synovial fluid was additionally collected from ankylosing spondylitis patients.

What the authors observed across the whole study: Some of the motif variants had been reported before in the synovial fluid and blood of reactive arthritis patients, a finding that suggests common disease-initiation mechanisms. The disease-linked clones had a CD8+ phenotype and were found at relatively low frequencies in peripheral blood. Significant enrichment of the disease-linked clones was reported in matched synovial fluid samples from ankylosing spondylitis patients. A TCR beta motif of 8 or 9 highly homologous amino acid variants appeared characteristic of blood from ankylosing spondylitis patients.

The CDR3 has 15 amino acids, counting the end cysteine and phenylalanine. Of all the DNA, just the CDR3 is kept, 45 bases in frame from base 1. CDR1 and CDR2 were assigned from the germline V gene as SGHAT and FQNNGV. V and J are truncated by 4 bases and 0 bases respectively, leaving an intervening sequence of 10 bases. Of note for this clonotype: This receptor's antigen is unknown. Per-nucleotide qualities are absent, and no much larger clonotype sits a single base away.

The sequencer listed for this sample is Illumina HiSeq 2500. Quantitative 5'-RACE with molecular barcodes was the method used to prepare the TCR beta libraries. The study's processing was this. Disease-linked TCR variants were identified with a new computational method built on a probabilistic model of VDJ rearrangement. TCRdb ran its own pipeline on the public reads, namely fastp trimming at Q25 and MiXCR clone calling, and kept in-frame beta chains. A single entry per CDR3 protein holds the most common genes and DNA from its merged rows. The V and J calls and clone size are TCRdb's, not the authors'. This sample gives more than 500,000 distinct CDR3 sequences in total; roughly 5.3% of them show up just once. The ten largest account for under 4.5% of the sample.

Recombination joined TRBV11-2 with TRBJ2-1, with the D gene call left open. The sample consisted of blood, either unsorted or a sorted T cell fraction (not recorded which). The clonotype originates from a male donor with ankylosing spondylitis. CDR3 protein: CASSSTRYSYNEQFF. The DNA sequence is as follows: TGTGCCAGCAGCTCGACAAGATACTCCTACAATGAGCAGTTCTTC.